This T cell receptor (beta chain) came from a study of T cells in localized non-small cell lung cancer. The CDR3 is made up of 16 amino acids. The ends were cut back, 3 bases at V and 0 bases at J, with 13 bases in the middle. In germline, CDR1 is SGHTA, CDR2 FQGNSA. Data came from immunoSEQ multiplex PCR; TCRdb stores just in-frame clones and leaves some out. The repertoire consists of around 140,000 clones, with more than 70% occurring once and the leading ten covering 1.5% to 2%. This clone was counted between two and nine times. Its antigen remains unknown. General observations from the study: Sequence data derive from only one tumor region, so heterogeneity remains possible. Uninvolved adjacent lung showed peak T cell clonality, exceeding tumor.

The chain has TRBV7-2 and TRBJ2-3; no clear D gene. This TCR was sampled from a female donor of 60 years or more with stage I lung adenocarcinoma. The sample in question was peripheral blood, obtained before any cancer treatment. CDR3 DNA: TGTGCCAGCAGCTTTGCGGCTACCACTAGCACAGATACGCAGTATTTT. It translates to CASSFAATTSTDTQYF.